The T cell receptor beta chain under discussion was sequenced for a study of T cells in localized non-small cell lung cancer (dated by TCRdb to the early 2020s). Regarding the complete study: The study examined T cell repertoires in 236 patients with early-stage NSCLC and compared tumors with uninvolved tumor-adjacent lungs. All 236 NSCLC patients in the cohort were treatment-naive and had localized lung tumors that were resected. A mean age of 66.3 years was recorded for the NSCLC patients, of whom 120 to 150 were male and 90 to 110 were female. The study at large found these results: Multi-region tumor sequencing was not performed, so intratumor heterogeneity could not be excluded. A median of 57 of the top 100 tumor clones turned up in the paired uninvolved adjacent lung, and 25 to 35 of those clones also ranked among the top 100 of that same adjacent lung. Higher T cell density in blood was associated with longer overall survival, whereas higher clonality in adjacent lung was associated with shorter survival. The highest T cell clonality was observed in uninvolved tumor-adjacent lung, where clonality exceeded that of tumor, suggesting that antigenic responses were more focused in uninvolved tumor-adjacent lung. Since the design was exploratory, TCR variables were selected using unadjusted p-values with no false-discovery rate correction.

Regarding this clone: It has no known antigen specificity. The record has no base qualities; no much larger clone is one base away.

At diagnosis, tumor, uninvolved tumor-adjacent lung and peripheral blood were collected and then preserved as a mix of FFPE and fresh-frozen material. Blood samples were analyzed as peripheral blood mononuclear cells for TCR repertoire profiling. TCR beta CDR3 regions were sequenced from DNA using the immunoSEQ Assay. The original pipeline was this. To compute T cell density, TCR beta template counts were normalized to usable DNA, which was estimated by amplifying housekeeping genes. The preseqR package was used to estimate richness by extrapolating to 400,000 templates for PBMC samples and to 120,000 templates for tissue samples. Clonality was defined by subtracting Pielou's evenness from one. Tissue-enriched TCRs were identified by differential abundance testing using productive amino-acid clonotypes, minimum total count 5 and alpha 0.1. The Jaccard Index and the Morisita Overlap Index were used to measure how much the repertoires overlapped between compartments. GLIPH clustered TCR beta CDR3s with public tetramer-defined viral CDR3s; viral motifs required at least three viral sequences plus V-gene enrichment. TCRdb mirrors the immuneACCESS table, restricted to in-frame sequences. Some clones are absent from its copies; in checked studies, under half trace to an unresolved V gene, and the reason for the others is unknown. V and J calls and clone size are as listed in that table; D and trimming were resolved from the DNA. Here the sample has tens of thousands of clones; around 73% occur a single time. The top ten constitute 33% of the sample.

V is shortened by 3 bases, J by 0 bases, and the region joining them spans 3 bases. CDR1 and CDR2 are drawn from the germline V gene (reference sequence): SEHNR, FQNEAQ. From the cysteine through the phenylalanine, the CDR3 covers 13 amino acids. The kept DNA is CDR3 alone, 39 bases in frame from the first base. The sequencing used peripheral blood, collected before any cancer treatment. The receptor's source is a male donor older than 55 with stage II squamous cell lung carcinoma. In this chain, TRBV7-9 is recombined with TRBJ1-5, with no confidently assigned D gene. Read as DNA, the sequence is TGTGCCAGCAGCTTGAATAGCAATCAGCCCCAGCATTTT. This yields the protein CASSLNSNQPQHF. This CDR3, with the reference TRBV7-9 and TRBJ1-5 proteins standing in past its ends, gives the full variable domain DTGVSQNPRHKITKRGQNVTFRCDPISEHNRLYWYRQTLGQGPEFLTYFQNEAQLEKSRLLSDRFSAERPKGSFSTLEIQRTEQGDSAMYLCASSLNSNQPQHFGDGTRLSIL.